The next 12 T cell receptor beta chains were all read from a single sample in a study of molecular identifiers for immune sequencing clone quantification. Using its own MiXCR run on the PCR reads, TCRdb lists one record per CDR3 protein. Among approximately 590,000 distinct CDR3 sequences listed, less than 30% were seen once. The sequencing sample was made of naive CD8+ T cells from blood, with Jurkat cell RNA spiked in. Subset in this sample: FACS-sorted CD8+CD4-CCR7+CD45RA+ naive T cells. Receptor source: a human donor in good health. Some libraries in this study had Jurkat cell RNA spiked in.

This clonotype appeared once. A much bigger clone sits one base away, suggesting this may be a read error. The CDR3 does not close with the conserved phenylalanine or tryptophan, likely indicating a read error. This chain connects TRBV12-5 to TRBJ1-1, with D possibly matching TRBD1 (6 bases). Trimming pared 6 bases from V and 5 bases from J, leaving 7 bases between. CDR1 and CDR2 from the germline V gene are LGHNT and FRNRAP. CDR3 length: 11 residues. The CDR3 DNA reads as TGTGCTAGTGGCAGGGGTACTGAAGCTTTCTCT. This codes for CASGRGTEAFS.

As regards this clonotype: Its ends do not fully match the called genes, so a read error is possible. The V and J genes are TRBV9 and TRBJ2-3, with 10 bases identical to TRBD2. The CDR3 is made up of 16 amino acids. Germline CDR1 is SGDLS and CDR2 is YYNGEE. The CDR3 spells CASRVAASGSPDTQYF. The CDR3 DNA sequence: TGTGCCAGCAGGGTAGCCGCTAGCGGGAGTCCAGATACGCAGTATTTT.

The chain has TRBV20-1 and TRBJ1-2; 8 nucleotides agree with TRBD1. Germline V gives CDR1 DFQATT, CDR2 SNEGSKA (reference sequence). CDR3 length equals 17 residues. The junction had 15 bases not matched to a gene; V was cut back by 2 bases and J by 4 bases. CDR3 DNA sequence: TGCAGTGCTAGAACTACCTCCGCAGGGGGCGGCGTCTATGGCTACACCTTC. Protein sequence: CSARTTSAGGGVYGYTF.

This clonotype was recorded at least ten times. The chain carries TRBV6-5 and TRBJ1-1; D ambiguous. This CDR3 region has 15 residues. V lost 0 bases to trimming and J lost 1 base, with 9 bases between them. Germline V gene sequence: CDR1 MNHEY, CDR2 SVGAGI. The CDR3 reads CASSYSEIRNTEAFF. The CDR3, as DNA: TGTGCCAGCAGTTACTCAGAGATTAGGAACACTGAAGCTTTCTTT.

On this clonotype: A much larger clone sits a single nucleotide away, making a read error possible. The chain combines TRBV7-8 with TRBJ1-1; D ambiguous. Trimming left V 1 base short and J 6 bases short, with 9 bases between. This CDR3 comprises 13 residues. In germline, CDR1 is SGHVS, CDR2 FQNEAQ. As DNA, the CDR3 is TGTGCCAGCAGCTTAGTTTCGAGTGCTGAAGCTTTCTTT. Translation gives CASSLVSSAEAFF.

This clonotype occurred many times. The chain joins TRBV30 to TRBJ2-7, with TRBD2 identical over 7 bases. The CDR3 runs 14 residues. Germline assignment: CDR1 GTSNPN and CDR2 SVGIG (reference sequence). J was trimmed by 4 bases and V by 0 bases; bases with no gene match: 6. CDR3 region: CAWSVYGGRYEQYF. The CDR3 bases are TGTGCCTGGAGTGTCTACGGGGGGAGATACGAGCAGTACTTC.

The chain joins TRBV30 to TRBJ1-1; D gene ambiguous. Deletions cut 4 bases from V and 5 bases from J, with 11 bases between. This CDR3 spans 12 amino acids. Germline CDR1 is GTSNPN and CDR2 is SVGIG (reference sequence). The CDR3 loop reads CAWKRVETEAFF. The CDR3, as DNA: TGTGCCTGGAAAAGGGTAGAGACTGAAGCTTTCTTT. The complete variable domain, with remaining parts taken from reference TRBV30 and TRBJ1-1, reads SQTIHQWPATLVQPVGSPLSLECTVEGTSNPNLYWYRQAAGRGLQLLFYSVGIGQISSEVPQNLSASRPQDRQFILSSKKLLLSDSGFYLCAWKRVETEAFFGQGTRLTVV.

V usage is TRBV4-3 and J usage is TRBJ2-3; 8 bases agree with TRBD2. With 4 bases clipped from V and 1 base from J, the junction kept 13 bases outside the gene matches. In germline, CDR1 is LGHNA, CDR2 YSLEER. This CDR3 has 18 residues. CDR3 in amino acids: CASSPGLGAGAGTDTQYF. CDR3 coding DNA: TGCGCCAGCAGCCCCGGGTTAGGAGCGGGGGCCGGCACAGATACGCAGTATTTT.

This clonotype was seen at least ten times. The rearrangement joins TRBV27 to TRBJ2-6; weak D call: TRBD1 (5 bases). Per germline, CDR1 MNHEY and CDR2 SMNVEV (reference sequence). V dropped 1 base and J dropped 0 bases, with 7 bases sitting between them. The CDR3 is made up of 16 amino acids. The CDR3: CASSLLGVSGANVLTF. CDR3 bases: TGTGCCAGCAGTTTATTAGGGGTCTCTGGGGCCAACGTCCTGACTTTC.

This clonotype was seen a few times. The CDR3 DNA follows: TGTGCCAGCAGACAGGTCGAAACCGGGGAGCTGTTTTTT. Translating gives CASRQVETGELFF. The V call is TRBV7-9, the J call TRBJ2-2; TRBD1 might be the D (5 bases). The germline V gene encodes CDR1 SEHNR and CDR2 FQNEAQ (reference sequence). The ends were cut back, 6 bases at V and 5 bases at J, with 10 bases in the middle. The CDR3 is 13 residues long. The complete variable domain, with remaining parts taken from reference TRBV7-9 and TRBJ2-2, reads DTGVSQNPRHKITKRGQNVTFRCDPISEHNRLYWYRQTLGQGPEFLTYFQNEAQLEKSRLLSDRFSAERPKGSFSTLEIQRTEQGDSAMYLCASRQVETGELFFGEGSRLTVL.

The chain links TRBV12-3 or TRBV12-4 to TRBJ2-5; D is tentatively TRBD1 or TRBD2 (6 bases each). The CDR3 is made up of 15 amino acids. V was cut by 7 bases and J by 11 bases, with 26 bases left in between. Here the CDR3 DNA reads TGTGCCAGCACCCAAGGGGGGCTACCCGTTTACGCGCAGTACTTC. Translating it yields CASTQGGLPVYAQYF.

This clonotype was seen a handful of times. J is TRBJ1-5 and V is TRBV27; D unresolved. The V gene lost 5 bases and the J gene lost 5 bases, with 13 bases spanning the gap. Germline CDR1 reads MNHEY; CDR2 reads SMNVEV (reference sequence). The CDR3 is 14 amino acids. CDR3 nucleotides: TGTGCCAGCAGTCCCCTCTCCGGGGATCAGCCCCAGCATTTT. Its translation is CASSPLSGDQPQHF.